These T cell receptor beta chains were read from a single sample in a study of OX40 agonist ivuxolimab in advanced cancers. Using immunoSEQ multiplex PCR, the repertoire was profiled, and TCRdb retains in-frame clones only, with some absent. The data hold about 150,000 clones, with 94% observed a single time. Sequences were derived from CD4+ or CD8+ T cells sorted from blood, sampled in a trial of the OX40 agonist ivuxolimab. These receptors were collected from an adult with an advanced solid tumor such as melanoma, head and neck, liver or kidney cancer. CDR3s include the opening cysteine and the closing phenylalanine or tryptophan. The order of the fields is clone size, D gene, V gene, J gene, CDR3 DNA, CDR3 protein. The D gene is left open where the match is weak. Part of the rows lack a size; the others show once, few, many or a class for expanded clones.

clone size: .; D gene: .; V gene: TRBV30; J gene: TRBJ1-2; CDR3 DNA: TGTGCCTGGAGTCTGGGGATAGGTGGCTACACCTTC; CDR3 protein: CAWSLGIGGYTF
clone size: .; D gene: TRBD1; V gene: TRBV12-5; J gene: TRBJ2-2; CDR3 DNA: TGTGCTAGTGGGCAGGACAGGGGGCTTGGGGAGCTGTTTTTT; CDR3 protein: CASGQDRGLGELFF
clone size: .; D gene: .; V gene: TRBV19; J gene: TRBJ1-5; CDR3 DNA: TGTGCCAGTAGTAACACAGGGAGGAAGGATCAGCCCCAGCATTTT; CDR3 protein: CASSNTGRKDQPQHF
clone size: .; D gene: .; V gene: TRBV6-1; J gene: TRBJ2-5; CDR3 DNA: TGTGCCAGGAGCCGGGCCCGGTTTGTTCAAGAGACCCAGTACTTC; CDR3 protein: CARSRARFVQETQYF
clone size: .; D gene: .; V gene: TRBV5-4; J gene: TRBJ2-7; CDR3 DNA: TGTGCCAGCAGCTCCCTTATCGGCCAGCAGTACTTC; CDR3 protein: CASSSLIGQQYF
clone size: .; D gene: TRBD1; V gene: TRBV2; J gene: TRBJ1-5; CDR3 DNA: TGTGCCAGCCGGGACAGGGCCAACAATCAGCCCCAGCATTTT; CDR3 protein: CASRDRANNQPQHF
clone size: .; D gene: TRBD1; V gene: TRBV19; J gene: TRBJ1-5; CDR3 DNA: TGTGCCACCTCTAATCCGGGACAGGGATATGAGCCCCAGCATTTT; CDR3 protein: CATSNPGQGYEPQHF
clone size: .; D gene: .; V gene: TRBV7-2; J gene: TRBJ2-1; CDR3 DNA: TGTGCCAGCAGCCTGCGGACGGACAATGAGCAGTTCTTC; CDR3 protein: CASSLRTDNEQFF
clone size: .; D gene: .; V gene: TRBV21-1; J gene: TRBJ1-3; CDR3 DNA: TGTGCCAGCAGCAAAGGAGGTGGGGTCGAAATCTCTGGAAACACCATATATTTT; CDR3 protein: CASSKGGGVEISGNTIYF
clone size: .; D gene: .; V gene: TRBV18; J gene: TRBJ2-7; CDR3 DNA: TGTGCCAGCGGCCCAGGGGCAGGGAACGAGCAGTACTTC; CDR3 protein: CASGPGAGNEQYF
clone size: .; D gene: TRBD2; V gene: TRBV11-2; J gene: TRBJ2-3; CDR3 DNA: TGTGCCAGCAGGACTAGCGGGGTCACAGATACGCAGTATTTT; CDR3 protein: CASRTSGVTDTQYF
clone size: .; D gene: TRBD1; V gene: TRBV18; J gene: TRBJ2-5; CDR3 DNA: TGTGCCAGCTCACCAGTTGGGACAGAGATAGCGACCCAGTACTTC; CDR3 protein: CASSPVGTEIATQYF
clone size: .; D gene: TRBD2; V gene: TRBV30; J gene: TRBJ2-3; CDR3 DNA: TGTGCCTGGGGACTAGCGGGAGGGTACACAGATACGCAGTATTTT; CDR3 protein: CAWGLAGGYTDTQYF
clone size: .; D gene: .; V gene: TRBV30; J gene: TRBJ1-4; CDR3 DNA: TGTGCCTGGAGCTGGATGCTGAATGAAAAACTGTTTTTT; CDR3 protein: CAWSWMLNEKLFF
clone size: .; D gene: .; V gene: TRBV28; J gene: TRBJ2-7; CDR3 DNA: TGTGCCAGCAGTTACTACCGGGACCGGAGCTCCTACGAGCAGTACTTC; CDR3 protein: CASSYYRDRSSYEQYF
clone size: .; D gene: .; V gene: TRBV7-7; J gene: TRBJ2-5; CDR3 DNA: TGTGCTAGCAGCTTAGTAGCCCCTGCACCCGGAGGGTGGGAGACCCAGTACTTC; CDR3 protein: CASSLVAPAPGGWETQYF
clone size: .; D gene: .; V gene: TRBV15; J gene: TRBJ2-7; CDR3 DNA: TGTGCCACCAGCAGAGACGGCAGGGACGAGCAGTACTTC; CDR3 protein: CATSRDGRDEQYF
clone size: .; D gene: .; V gene: TRBV6-5; J gene: TRBJ1-2; CDR3 DNA: TGTGCCAGCAGTTACTCAAGGAACTATGGCTACACCTTC; CDR3 protein: CASSYSRNYGYTF
clone size: .; D gene: .; V gene: TRBV7-3; J gene: TRBJ2-1; CDR3 DNA: TGTGCCAGCAGCTTAACGGGATTAGACAGGCAGTATGAGCAGTTCTTC; CDR3 protein: CASSLTGLDRQYEQFF
clone size: .; D gene: .; V gene: TRBV21-1; J gene: TRBJ1-2; CDR3 DNA: TGTGCCAGCAGCCCCCAGGACAGAAGAAACTATGGCTACACCTTC; CDR3 protein: CASSPQDRRNYGYTF
clone size: .; D gene: TRBD1; V gene: TRBV7-2; J gene: TRBJ2-7; CDR3 DNA: TGTGCCAGCAGCCCCCGGGACAGCCACTACGAGCAGTACTTC; CDR3 protein: CASSPRDSHYEQYF
clone size: .; D gene: TRBD2; V gene: TRBV4-3; J gene: TRBJ2-7; CDR3 DNA: TGCGCCAGCAGCCAAGATCTAGGCGGGAGCCCCTACGAGCAGTACTTC; CDR3 protein: CASSQDLGGSPYEQYF
clone size: .; D gene: .; V gene: TRBV9; J gene: TRBJ2-2; CDR3 DNA: TGTGCCAGCACCCCGGGGGGCCGGGAGCTGTTTTTT; CDR3 protein: CASTPGGRELFF
clone size: .; D gene: .; V gene: TRBV6-1; J gene: TRBJ2-3; CDR3 DNA: TGTGCCAGCAGTGGACAGACAGATACGCAGTATTTT; CDR3 protein: CASSGQTDTQYF
clone size: few; D gene: TRBD1; V gene: TRBV4-3; J gene: TRBJ1-2; CDR3 DNA: TGCGCCAGCAGCCAAGATCTAGGGACAGGGACCTACACCTTC; CDR3 protein: CASSQDLGTGTYTF
clone size: .; D gene: .; V gene: TRBV4-2; J gene: TRBJ1-4; CDR3 DNA: TGTGCCAGCAGCCAAGAGCTCAATGAAAAACTGTTTTTT; CDR3 protein: CASSQELNEKLFF
clone size: .; D gene: TRBD1; V gene: TRBV19; J gene: TRBJ1-1; CDR3 DNA: TGTGCCAGTAGTCCTCGGACAGGGGGGACTGAAGCTTTCTTT; CDR3 protein: CASSPRTGGTEAFF
clone size: .; D gene: .; V gene: TRBV15; J gene: TRBJ2-3; CDR3 DNA: TGTGCCACCAGCAGAGGGGTCGGGGGTTTCACAGATACGCAGTATTTT; CDR3 protein: CATSRGVGGFTDTQYF
clone size: .; D gene: TRBD2; V gene: TRBV27; J gene: TRBJ2-1; CDR3 DNA: TGTGCCAGCAGTCCCCCGGGGGGCTCCTACAATGAGCAGTTCTTC; CDR3 protein: CASSPPGGSYNEQFF
clone size: .; D gene: .; V gene: TRBV5-6; J gene: TRBJ2-3; CDR3 DNA: TGTGCCAGCAGGACACGGACTAGCACAGATACGCAGTATTTT; CDR3 protein: CASRTRTSTDTQYF
clone size: .; D gene: .; V gene: TRBV5-6; J gene: TRBJ2-3; CDR3 DNA: TGTGCCAGCAGCTCCTTGCCCGGTATGGGGGCAGATACGCAGTATTTT; CDR3 protein: CASSSLPGMGADTQYF
clone size: .; D gene: TRBD2; V gene: TRBV5-6; J gene: TRBJ2-1; CDR3 DNA: TGTGCCAGCAGCCCACCTCTCCCCAGCGGGAGGGCTTTCAATGAGCAGTTCTTC; CDR3 protein: CASSPPLPSGRAFNEQFF
clone size: once; D gene: TRBD1; V gene: TRBV6-1; J gene: TRBJ2-5; CDR3 DNA: TGTGCCAGCAGCATGGACAGGGGAGAGACCCAGTACTTC; CDR3 protein: CASSMDRGETQYF
clone size: once; D gene: .; V gene: TRBV10-3; J gene: TRBJ2-1; CDR3 DNA: TGTGCCATCAGTGAGTCCGAGTGGGATGAGCAGTTCTTC; CDR3 protein: CAISESEWDEQFF
clone size: .; D gene: TRBD1; V gene: TRBV5-1; J gene: TRBJ2-1; CDR3 DNA: TGCGCCAGCAGCTTGGAGGGACAGTCATACAATGAGCAGTTCTTC; CDR3 protein: CASSLEGQSYNEQFF
clone size: .; D gene: TRBD1; V gene: TRBV6-5; J gene: TRBJ1-2; CDR3 DNA: TGTGCCAGCACCGGCCGACAGGGGGCTGAGGGCTACACCTTC; CDR3 protein: CASTGRQGAEGYTF
clone size: .; D gene: .; V gene: TRBV5-1; J gene: TRBJ2-3; CDR3 DNA: TGCGCCAGCAGCTTACCAGGGACAGATACGCAGTATTTT; CDR3 protein: CASSLPGTDTQYF
clone size: .; D gene: TRBD1; V gene: TRBV28; J gene: TRBJ1-1; CDR3 DNA: TGTGCCAGCAGTCCCGGGACAGGGGTGAACACTGAAGCTTTCTTT; CDR3 protein: CASSPGTGVNTEAFF
clone size: once; D gene: .; V gene: TRBV11-2; J gene: TRBJ2-2; CDR3 DNA: TGTGCCAGCAGCCCAAGAACACCATCGAACACCGGGGAGCTGTTTTTT; CDR3 protein: CASSPRTPSNTGELFF